These 31 T cell receptor beta chains were sequenced from one sample in a study of blood T cell repertoires in COVID-19. TCRdb keeps only in-frame clones here, not all; method: immunoSEQ multiplex PCR. The sample has about 250,000 clones; around 84% are singletons. Sequencing used PBMCs or T cells enriched from blood (not recorded which). These receptors all stem from a man aged 35 to 55 who had recovered from COVID-19.

The CDR3 DNA reads as TGTGCCAGCAGTTTATCAGGGGCGAACTATGGCTACACCTTC. Protein sequence: CASSLSGANYGYTF. The J gene is TRBJ1-2, the V gene TRBV27, with D possibly TRBD1 on 5 matching bases. CDR1 and CDR2 (germline): MNHEY, SMNVEV (reference sequence). CDR3 size: 14 residues. V lost 0 bases and J 2 bases, leaving 7 bases between the germline ends.

V gene TRBV27 combines with J gene TRBJ1-4; a weak D match, TRBD1 (5 bases). V lost 2 bases, J lost 5 bases, and 12 bases lay in between. The CDR3 extends over 15 amino acids. Germline CDR1 reads MNHEY; CDR2 reads SMNVEV (reference sequence). CDR3 sequence reads: CASSLGQGQNEKLFF. The CDR3 DNA is TGTGCCAGCAGTTTAGGGCAGGGCCAAAATGAAAAACTGTTTTTT.

This chain links TRBV6-4 with TRBJ2-1, with D maybe TRBD1 (6 bases). The CDR3 runs 15 residues. Per germline, CDR1 MRHNA and CDR2 SNTAGT. V shed 5 bases and J shed 1 base, with 12 bases lying between them. CDR3 sequence: CASSPQGQSYNEQFF. CDR3 DNA sequence: TGTGCCAGCAGTCCACAGGGCCAGTCCTACAATGAGCAGTTCTTC.

The V and J genes are TRBV7-3 and TRBJ2-1; 13 positions agree with TRBD2. V lost 6 bases to trimming and J lost 6 bases; unmatched junction nucleotides: 5. The length of the CDR3 is 15 residues. CDR1 is SGHTA and CDR2 is FQGTGA in the germline V gene. CDR3 loop: CASRSGLAGRNEQFF. The CDR3 nucleotides are TGTGCCAGCAGGTCGGGACTAGCGGGGCGCAATGAGCAGTTCTTC.

The chain uses TRBV4-2 and TRBJ2-7; the match to TRBD2 covers 10 bases. Germline assignment: CDR1 LGHNA and CDR2 YNFKEQ. J gave up 4 bases and V 0 bases, and 9 bases lay outside the gene matches. The CDR3 is 17 amino acids. The CDR3 is CASSQEGSGLALYEQYF. CDR3 nucleotide sequence: TGTGCCAGCAGCCAAGAAGGCTCGGGACTAGCGCTGTACGAGCAGTACTTC.

The chain has TRBV7-9 and TRBJ2-7, with TRBD1 identical over 7 bases. The V gene end was trimmed by 1 base and the J gene end by 5 bases; junction bases not matched to a gene: 2. From germline, CDR1 is SEHNR and CDR2 FQNEAQ (reference sequence). This CDR3 region has 13 residues. Here the CDR3 reads CASSLGQGNEQYF. In DNA form, the CDR3 reads TGTGCCAGCAGCTTAGGACAGGGAAACGAGCAGTACTTC.

This chain connects TRBV27 to TRBJ2-3; D may be TRBD1 (6 bases). This CDR3 spans 14 amino acids. Trimming pared 5 bases from V and 13 bases from J, leaving 22 bases between. Germline CDR1 reads MNHEY; CDR2 reads SMNVEV (reference sequence). CDR3 coding DNA: TGTGCCAGCAGTGAAGACAGGCGAATCGGTGTTGAGTATTTT. It codes for CASSEDRRIGVEYF.

J is TRBJ1-1 and V is TRBV12-5; 8 bases map to TRBD1. The CDR3 is made up of 14 amino acids. Germline trimming cut 4 bases from V and 3 bases from J; bases unmatched to any gene: 4. Germline V lookup: CDR1 LGHNT, CDR2 FRNRAP. CDR3 amino acids: CASGSDRAYTEAFF. As DNA, the CDR3 is TGTGCTAGTGGTTCGGACAGGGCGTACACTGAAGCTTTCTTT.

This clone was counted a single time. CDR3 region: CASSTWGGEDYGYTF. The CDR3 coding sequence is TGTGCCAGCTCAACGTGGGGGGGCGAAGACTATGGCTACACCTTC. This chain joins TRBV18 and TRBJ1-2; possibly TRBD1 for D (6 bases). The V and J ends lost 5 bases and 3 bases respectively, with 16 bases between them. Germline assignment: CDR1 KGHSH and CDR2 LQKENI. This CDR3 has 15 amino acids.

V gene TRBV24-1 combines with J gene TRBJ1-3; 9 bases line up with TRBD1. The CDR3 consists of 18 residues. Germline values: CDR1 KGHDR, CDR2 SFDVKD. Trimming cost V 9 bases and J 2 bases; bases outside gene matches: 16. The DNA of the CDR3 is TGTGCCACCCATCCGGGCGGGACAGGGTTTGGCCCTGGAAACACCATATATTTT. Amino acids: CATHPGGTGFGPGNTIYF.

This chain uses TRBV4-2 with TRBJ1-5, with TRBD1 matching over 7 bases. Germline-derived CDR1 and CDR2 are LGHNA and YNFKEQ. The CDR3 is 16 amino acids. Trimming at V came to 0 bases and at J to 5 bases, leaving 7 bases not matched to a gene. The CDR3, as DNA: TGTGCCAGCAGCCAAGACGCGGACAGGCGGGATCAGCCCCAGCATTTT. Translating it yields CASSQDADRRDQPQHF.

The rearrangement joins TRBV7-9 to TRBJ1-2, with 7 bases fitting TRBD1. Per the germline V gene, CDR1 is SEHNR and CDR2 is FQNEAQ (reference sequence). The ends lost 0 bases at V and 5 bases at J; junction bases unmatched: 3. This CDR3 region has 14 residues. The CDR3 here is CASSLAATGYGYTF. DNA for the CDR3: TGTGCCAGCAGCTTAGCGGCGACAGGGTATGGCTACACCTTC. Looking up the rest from reference TRBV7-9 and TRBJ1-2 gives the full variable domain: DTGVSQNPRHKITKRGQNVTFRCDPISEHNRLYWYRQTLGQGPEFLTYFQNEAQLEKSRLLSDRFSAERPKGSFSTLEIQRTEQGDSAMYLCASSLAATGYGYTFGSGTRLTVV.

The chain has TRBV7-9 and TRBJ2-7, with 9 bases aligning to TRBD2. J was trimmed by 3 bases and V by 1 base; bases with no gene match: 7. The length of the CDR3 is 16 residues. The germline V gene encodes CDR1 SEHNR and CDR2 FQNEAQ (reference sequence). The CDR3 DNA follows: TGTGCCAGCAGCTTAGGTCGGCTAGCGGGACACTACGAGCAGTACTTC. The encoded protein is CASSLGRLAGHYEQYF.

The chain has TRBV7-7 and TRBJ2-7; TRBD2 aligns across 8 bases. V shed 4 bases, J shed 6 bases, and the junction held 11 bases outside the gene matches. This CDR3 has 15 residues. Per the germline V gene, CDR1 is SSHAT and CDR2 is FNYEAQ (reference sequence). For the CDR3, the DNA is TGTGCCAGCAGCTCCTCCGTGGGACTAGTAGGCGAGCAGTACTTC. This codes for CASSSSVGLVGEQYF. Combining the CDR3 with reference TRBV7-7 and TRBJ2-7 gives the whole variable domain GAGVSQSPRYKVTKRGQDVTLRCDPISSHATLYWYQQALGQGPEFLTYFNYEAQPDKSGLPSDRFSAERPEGSISTLTIQRTEQRDSAMYRCASSSSVGLVGEQYFGPGTRLTVT.

This clone was seen more than once but under ten times. V is TRBV30 and J is TRBJ2-5; tentatively, D is TRBD2 (6 bases). The CDR3 is 19 residues long. V gave up 3 bases and J gave up 4 bases, with 30 bases separating them. The V gene's germline CDR1 is GTSNPN and CDR2 SVGIG (reference sequence). CDR3 loop: CAWRRSRTILAVGGETQYF. CDR3 DNA: TGTGCCTGGAGGCGGTCTCGGACTATCCTAGCCGTTGGGGGAGAGACCCAGTACTTC.

This sequence joins TRBV18 and TRBJ1-1, with unresolved D. The V end was cut by 0 bases, the J end by 0 bases, with 8 bases between. This CDR3 is built from 15 residues. Looked up from germline, CDR1 is KGHSH and CDR2 is LQKENI. CDR3 residues: CASSPPVRVNTEAFF. CDR3 DNA: TGTGCCAGCTCACCACCGGTACGGGTGAACACTGAAGCTTTCTTT.

The rearrangement joins TRBV9 to TRBJ1-2, with D hard to call. Germline V gene sequence: CDR1 SGDLS, CDR2 YYNGEE. V lost 0 bases to trimming and J lost 6 bases, with 12 bases between them. The CDR3 consists of 14 residues. For the CDR3, the DNA is TGTGCCAGCAGCGTAGCTTTTGGAGGAGATGGCTACACCTTC. Translating it yields CASSVAFGGDGYTF.

The V call is TRBV7-3, the J call TRBJ2-1, with 7 nucleotides matching TRBD2. CDR3 length equals 15 residues. The germline V gene encodes CDR1 SGHTA and CDR2 FQGTGA. V lost 1 base to trimming and J lost 3 bases; unmatched junction nucleotides: 3. This CDR3 is CASSLMAGVYNEQFF. CDR3 coding DNA: TGTGCCAGCAGCTTAATGGCGGGGGTCTACAATGAGCAGTTCTTC.

This clone was seen only once. The CDR3 DNA is TGTGCCAGCAGCTTGGGTGCGGGACAGGGCGGTGAGCAGTTCTTC. Its translation: CASSLGAGQGGEQFF. J is TRBJ2-1 and V is TRBV11-1; 9 bases are a match to TRBD1. The ends lost 3 bases at V and 9 bases at J; junction bases unmatched: 9. Germline CDR1 reads SGHAT; CDR2 reads FQDESV (reference sequence). The CDR3 covers 15 residues. The entire variable domain, with the rest obtained from reference TRBV11-1 and TRBJ2-1, is as follows: EAEVAQSPRYKITEKSQAVAFWCDPISGHATLYWYRQILGQGPELLVQFQDESVVDDSQLPKDRFSAERLKGVDSTLKIQPAELGDSAMYLCASSLGAGQGGEQFFGPGTRLTVL.

The gene calls are TRBV29-1 and TRBJ1-2; 11 bases map to TRBD1. Looked up from germline, CDR1 is SQVTM and CDR2 is ANQGSEA. The CDR3 runs 14 residues. Germline trimming cut 3 bases from V and 3 bases from J; bases unmatched to any gene: 3. Here the CDR3 DNA reads TGCAGCGTTGAGCGGACAGGGGGCGACTATGGCTACACCTTC. Amino acid sequence: CSVERTGGDYGYTF.

The chain links TRBV19 to TRBJ1-5; D not resolved. V was pared by 9 bases and J by 11 bases, with 26 bases between. The CDR3 length is 15 residues. Germline CDR1 and CDR2: LNHDA and SQIVND (reference sequence). CDR3 sequence reads: CASTPEPPGSLAQHF. Written as DNA, the CDR3 is TGTGCCAGCACCCCTGAACCCCCCGGGAGCCTGGCCCAGCATTTT.

The V call is TRBV19, the J call TRBJ1-2; D is possibly TRBD1 (6 bases). The CDR3 is 14 amino acids. V shed 7 bases and J shed 8 bases, with 20 bases lying between them. Looked up from germline, CDR1 is LNHDA and CDR2 is SQIVND (reference sequence). CDR3 region: CASTVFRGALGYTF. In nucleotides, the CDR3 is TGTGCCAGTACCGTCTTTCGGGGGGCGTTGGGCTACACCTTC.

CDR3 sequence reads: CSASLGQVIQETQYF. The CDR3 DNA sequence: TGCAGTGCTAGTTTGGGACAAGTCATCCAAGAGACCCAGTACTTC. The rearrangement uses TRBV20-1 and TRBJ2-5, with D possibly TRBD1 on 6 matching bases. CDR3 length equals 15 residues. V shed 3 bases and J shed 1 base, with 15 bases lying between them. Per germline, CDR1 DFQATT and CDR2 SNEGSKA (reference sequence).

This clone was detected ten times or more. J is TRBJ2-3 and V is TRBV7-3, with D perhaps matching TRBD1 (5 bases). In germline, CDR1 is SGHTA, CDR2 FQGTGA. CDR3 length: 14 amino acids. V lost 2 bases and J 1 base, leaving 7 bases between the germline ends. For the CDR3, the DNA is TGTGCCAGCAGCTTAGTAGGGGGCACAGATACGCAGTATTTT. Its protein product is CASSLVGGTDTQYF.

The chain combines TRBV28 with TRBJ2-2, with TRBD1 identical over 12 bases. The V gene end was trimmed by 5 bases and the J gene end by 6 bases; junction bases not matched to a gene: 4. The CDR3 covers 15 residues. Germline CDR1 MDHEN, CDR2 SYDVKM. DNA of the CDR3: TGTGCCAGCAGTCCGGGACAGGGGGCCCCCGGGGAGCTGTTTTTT. Residues: CASSPGQGAPGELFF.

The V call is TRBV11-2, the J call TRBJ2-7; D gene unclear. The CDR3 length is 12 residues. Germline V gene data show CDR1 as SGHAT and CDR2 as FQNNGV. Trimming stripped 5 bases from V and 1 base from J, with 6 bases between. CDR3: CASSRPSYEQYF. The CDR3 DNA follows: TGTGCCAGCAGCCGTCCTTCCTACGAGCAGTACTTC.

The J gene is TRBJ2-7, the V gene TRBV29-1, with TRBD1 identical over 9 bases. This CDR3 is built from 14 residues. Germline V gives CDR1 SQVTM, CDR2 ANQGSEA. The trim removed 6 bases at V and 0 bases at J, leaving 6 bases unmatched. As DNA, the CDR3 is TGCAGCGTACACACAGGGGGCGACTCCTACGAGCAGTACTTC. This translates into CSVHTGGDSYEQYF.

The gene calls are TRBV3-1 (or the pseudogene TRBV3-2) and TRBJ1-5; no clear D gene. Germline V lookup: CDR1 LGHDT, CDR2 YNNKEL (reference sequence). This CDR3 has 14 amino acids. The V end was cut by 4 bases, the J end by 3 bases, with 10 bases between. The CDR3 protein is CASSRREDNQPQHF. CDR3 sequence (DNA): TGTGCCAGCAGCCGCCGGGAGGACAATCAGCCCCAGCATTTT.

This clone appeared once. The V and J genes are TRBV2 and TRBJ2-5; possible D gene TRBD2, 6 bases. Germline V lookup: CDR1 SNHLY, CDR2 FYNNEI. V lost 9 bases to trimming and J lost 1 base, with 15 bases between them. The CDR3 length is 14 residues. For the CDR3, the DNA is TGTGCCAGAAACCAGGGACTCGGCCAAGAGACCCAGTACTTC. The encoded protein is CARNQGLGQETQYF.

This clone has just one count. The chain employs TRBV11-2 and TRBJ2-5; D unresolved. V lost 7 bases to trimming and J lost 2 bases, with 11 bases between them. The CDR3 contains 13 residues. CDR1 is SGHAT, CDR2 FQNNGV, per germline. The chain's CDR3 is CASTRASQETQYF. Written as DNA, the CDR3 is TGTGCCAGCACCCGAGCATCTCAAGAGACCCAGTACTTC.

The V and J genes are TRBV30 and TRBJ1-1, with 7 bases lining up with TRBD1. The CDR3 runs to 12 residues. Losses at the gene ends were 4 bases for V and 5 bases for J; bases not matched to a gene: 4. The germline CDR1 and CDR2 sequences are GTSNPN and SVGIG (reference sequence). This CDR3 reads CAWTGGGTEAFF. The CDR3 DNA reads TGTGCCTGGACAGGGGGTGGAACTGAAGCTTTCTTT.